The 14 T cell receptor beta chains given below trace back to one sample, sequenced in a study of cytomegalovirus exposure and HLA in healthy donors. PCR was performed using 60 Vbeta and 13 Jbeta primers. Data came from immunoSEQ multiplex PCR; TCRdb stores just in-frame clones and leaves some out. The data contain around 100,000 clones, 79% of them singletons. Source material: PBMCs. Source of these receptors: a young woman in good health and CMV-seropositive.

V and J are TRBV6-1 and TRBJ2-7, with 7 positions matching TRBD1. Losses at the gene ends were 7 bases for V and 7 bases for J; bases not matched to a gene: 13. Germline CDR1 MNHNS, CDR2 SASEGT. The CDR3 length is 14 residues. In DNA, the CDR3 is TGTGCCAGCACTGTTGACAGGGCCTTGTATGAGCAGTACTTC. Its protein product is CASTVDRALYEQYF.

The gene calls are TRBV10-2 and TRBJ2-3; 7 bases map to TRBD2. The germline CDR1 and CDR2 sequences are WSHSY and SAAADI. V gave up 3 bases and J gave up 4 bases; unmatched junction bases: 4. The CDR3 totals 14 residues. CDR3 in amino acids: CASSDGGRPDTQYF. In DNA, the CDR3 is TGCGCCAGCAGTGATGGCGGGAGACCAGATACGCAGTATTTT.

This rearrangement joins TRBV9 to TRBJ2-2; 10 positions match TRBD2. CDR3 length: 15 amino acids. Germline trimming cut 3 bases from V and 6 bases from J; bases unmatched to any gene: 5. The germline V gene encodes CDR1 SGDLS and CDR2 YYNGEE. The CDR3 DNA reads TGTGCCAGCAGCGCGAGACTAGCGGGCGCCGGGGAGCTGTTTTTT. It codes for CASSARLAGAGELFF.

V and J are TRBV7-9 and TRBJ2-5; 9 bases line up with TRBD1. The CDR3 sequence is 15 residues long. The V gene end was trimmed by 5 bases and the J gene end by 5 bases; junction bases not matched to a gene: 9. Germline V lookup: CDR1 SEHNR, CDR2 FQNEAQ (reference sequence). CDR3 residues: CASSLYDRGRETQYF. The CDR3 DNA reads TGTGCCAGCAGCCTATACGACAGGGGGAGGGAGACCCAGTACTTC.

The V and J genes are TRBV7-2 and TRBJ2-4, with 7 bases identical to TRBD2. This CDR3 contains 12 residues. Germline V gene data show CDR1 as SGHTA and CDR2 as FQGNSA. V was pared by 5 bases and J by 6 bases, with 1 base of the junction left unmatched. The CDR3 sequence is CASSPGGNIQYF. The CDR3 bases are TGTGCCAGCAGCCCGGGAGGAAACATTCAGTACTTC.

The gene calls are TRBV5-1 and TRBJ2-5, with D perhaps TRBD1 (5 bases). The CDR3 extends over 11 amino acids. CDR1 is SGHRS and CDR2 is YFSETQ in the germline V gene. Trimming stripped 6 bases from V and 9 bases from J, with 12 bases between. CDR3 in amino acids: CASTSQGAQYF. DNA of the CDR3: TGCGCCAGCACCTCCCAAGGGGCCCAGTACTTC. Supplemented by reference TRBV5-1 and TRBJ2-5, the full variable domain reads KAGVTQTPRYLIKTRGQQVTLSCSPISGHRSVSWYQQTPGQGLQFLFEYFSETQRNKGNFPGRFSGRQFSNSRSEMNVSTLELGDSALYLCASTSQGAQYFGPGTRLLVL.

The chain links TRBV5-1 to TRBJ2-1; 12 bases align to TRBD2. The CDR3 totals 15 residues. With 3 bases clipped from V and 4 bases from J, the junction kept 2 bases outside the gene matches. Looked up from germline, CDR1 is SGHRS and CDR2 is YFSETQ. This chain's CDR3 is CASSSLAGGYNEQFF. CDR3 nucleotides: TGCGCCAGCAGCTCCCTAGCGGGAGGGTACAATGAGCAGTTCTTC.

This chain links TRBV6-6 with TRBJ1-1; D unclear. The CDR3 extends over 11 amino acids. Germline V gene data show CDR1 as MNHNY and CDR2 as SVGAGI (reference sequence). Trimming took 6 bases from V and 6 from J, leaving 8 bases between them. This chain's CDR3 is CASSPRAEAFF. The CDR3 nucleotides read TGTGCCAGCAGCCCGCGGGCTGAAGCTTTCTTT.

The V call is TRBV6-1, the J call TRBJ2-7, with D uncertain. Germline V gives CDR1 MNHNS, CDR2 SASEGT. The CDR3 consists of 16 residues. V lost 2 bases, J lost 7 bases, and 21 bases lay in between. This CDR3 reads CASSELPGLLPKEQYF. The CDR3 DNA reads TGTGCCAGCAGTGAACTACCAGGCCTACTTCCTAAGGAGCAGTACTTC.

The rearrangement joins TRBV9 to TRBJ2-7, with TRBD1 identical over 9 bases. J was trimmed by 4 bases and V by 3 bases; bases with no gene match: 8. Germline assignment: CDR1 SGDLS and CDR2 YYNGEE. The CDR3 sequence is 15 residues long. CDR3 sequence: CASSEATGGEYEQYF. The CDR3 nucleotides are TGTGCCAGCAGCGAAGCTACAGGGGGCGAATACGAGCAGTACTTC.

The chain carries TRBV28 and TRBJ2-7; a weak D match, TRBD2 (5 bases). Germline CDR1 reads MDHEN; CDR2 reads SYDVKM. The length of the CDR3 is 11 residues. V was pared by 6 bases and J by 6 bases, with 9 bases between. CDR3 nucleotide sequence: TGTGCCAGCAGGGACCGGGGCGAGCAGTACTTC. Its protein is CASRDRGEQYF.

J is TRBJ2-5 and V is TRBV5-1; D may be TRBD1 (6 bases). The CDR3 covers 14 residues. Germline V gene sequence: CDR1 SGHRS, CDR2 YFSETQ. V was trimmed by 0 bases and J by 5 bases, leaving 11 bases between them. Written as DNA, the CDR3 is TGCGCCAGCAGCTTGGGGCCAGGGGTCGAGACCCAGTACTTC. This sequence encodes CASSLGPGVETQYF.

The V gene is TRBV9, the J gene TRBJ2-1, with D maybe TRBD2 (6 bases). This CDR3 comprises 14 residues. The germline gives CDR1 SGDLS, CDR2 YYNGEE. Trimming left V 3 bases short and J 4 bases short, with 11 bases between. The CDR3 here is CASSGGTEYNEQFF. CDR3 coding DNA: TGTGCCAGCAGCGGCGGGACGGAGTACAATGAGCAGTTCTTC.

The chain is built from TRBV20-1 and TRBJ2-3, with a tentative D call TRBD2 (5 bases). Germline assignment: CDR1 DFQATT and CDR2 SNEGSKA (reference sequence). The CDR3 is made up of 11 amino acids. Trimming pared 6 bases from V and 6 bases from J, leaving 10 bases between. DNA for the CDR3: TGCAGTGCCGAGACTACTGATACGCAGTATTTT. Protein sequence: CSAETTDTQYF.